This T cell receptor beta chain was sequenced during a study of T-cell reconstitution after alpha-beta-depleted transplantation in children. Findings of the study overall: T-cell counts and diversity at one year following transplant were attributed mainly to newly produced T cells. Alpha-beta T cells about two months after transplant reportedly derived from several hundred expanded graft clones.

As it was prepared, the TCRbeta library received unique molecular identifiers. MiXCR, applied by TCRdb to the PCR reads, yields one record per CDR3 protein. The top ten hold about 6.4% of the sample, which has hundreds of thousands of distinct CDR3 sequences, 7.5% to 9.5% seen once. This clonotype was counted many times. What it binds is unknown. Trimming cost V 2 bases and J 5 bases, with 13 bases left between them. The CDR3 sequence is 14 residues long. The V gene's germline CDR1 is SGHNT and CDR2 YENEEA. The clonotype was recovered from a male patient between 10 and 17 years old who had a stem cell transplant for acute lymphoblastic leukemia, so the T cells may come from the graft donor. V usage is TRBV11-3 and J usage is TRBJ2-7; tentative D call: TRBD2 (5 bases). The starting material was PBMCs, mostly from graft donor cells, obtained 180 days after TCRalphabeta/CD19-depleted stem cell transplant. CDR3 residues: CASSLSSYQHEQYF. The CDR3 DNA follows: TGTGCCAGCAGCTTATCTAGCTACCAACACGAGCAGTACTTC.